Shown below are 9 T cell receptor beta chains from a single sample sequenced in a study of blood T cell repertoires in COVID-19. Assay used: immunoSEQ multiplex PCR; TCRdb lists only in-frame clones, some missing. Of approximately 160,000 clones in the sample, approximately 93% were seen once. The sample taken for sequencing was peripheral blood. These TCRs come from an older woman with COVID-19, enrolled during active disease.

This rearrangement joins TRBV4-2 to TRBJ1-4; possible D gene TRBD1, 5 bases. The CDR3 consists of 16 residues. Trimming pared 4 bases from V and 7 bases from J, leaving 19 bases between. Per germline, CDR1 LGHNA and CDR2 YNFKEQ. The CDR3 DNA is TGTGCCAGCAGCCGGCAACAGGCGGCTGCCGGTGAAAAACTGTTTTTT. Encoded protein: CASSRQQAAAGEKLFF.

The chain has TRBV28 and TRBJ1-2; unclear D gene. The germline CDR1 and CDR2 sequences are MDHEN and SYDVKM. Trimming shortened V by 3 bases and J by 6 bases, and 14 bases separated the two germline ends. CDR3 length equals 14 residues. CDR3 sequence (DNA): TGTGCCAGCAGTTTGGAGGGAGGAGTGAATGGCTACACCTTC. Its protein is CASSLEGGVNGYTF.

The chain uses TRBV29-1 and TRBJ1-2; D remains unclear. This CDR3 contains 14 residues. Germline V gene lookup returns CDR1 SQVTM and CDR2 ANQGSEA. Trimming cost V 3 bases and J 4 bases, with 15 bases left between them. The CDR3 protein is CSVDHVAGVYGYTF. Here the CDR3 DNA reads TGCAGCGTTGATCACGTCGCCGGGGTCTATGGCTACACCTTC.

The chain has TRBV4-2 and TRBJ1-5; 9 positions agree with TRBD1. Germline CDR1 and CDR2: LGHNA and YNFKEQ. The CDR3 length is 18 residues. V lost 0 bases to trimming and J lost 6 bases; unmatched junction nucleotides: 12. The CDR3 DNA follows: TGTGCCAGCAGCCAAGATCAAGTTGGGACAGGGTATAGTCAGCCCCAGCATTTT. It encodes CASSQDQVGTGYSQPQHF.

V gene TRBV7-3 combines with J gene TRBJ1-1, with a possible D match to TRBD1 (6 bases). Between the trimmed V and J ends, which lost 2 bases and 8 bases, there was a span of 24 bases. Germline assignment: CDR1 SGHTA and CDR2 FQGTGA. The CDR3 sequence is 17 residues long. CDR3 residues: CASSLLGGQGRGKEAFF. DNA of the CDR3: TGTGCCAGCAGCTTATTAGGCGGGCAGGGGAGAGGTAAAGAAGCTTTCTTT.

The CDR3 bases are TGTGCCAGCAGCTTGGTGCTCGGACAGGGGGTAAACAATGAGCAGTTCTTC. Its protein product is CASSLVLGQGVNNEQFF. The chain employs TRBV5-4 and TRBJ2-1; 10 bases align to TRBD1. The CDR3 totals 17 residues. In germline, CDR1 is SGHNT, CDR2 YYREEE (reference sequence). The V and J ends lost 0 bases and 5 bases, in that order; junction bases with no gene match: 8.

As regards this clone: At one of its ends the junction is not consistent with the germline gene, which may arise from a read error. This chain uses TRBV6-5 with TRBJ1-6; D is perhaps TRBD1 (6 bases). The germline CDR1 and CDR2 sequences are MNHEY and SVGAGI. The CDR3 is 13 amino acids. The CDR3 here is CAGTDRPNTPLHF. The CDR3, as DNA: TGTGCCGGGACGGACAGACCTAATACACCCCTCCACTTT.

J is TRBJ2-1 and V is TRBV7-6, with TRBD2 matching over 9 bases. The trim removed 4 bases at V and 4 bases at J, leaving 5 bases unmatched. The CDR3 totals 15 residues. Germline V gene sequence: CDR1 SGHVS, CDR2 FNYEAQ. Here the CDR3 reads CASSSGTSSYNEQFF. DNA for the CDR3: TGTGCCAGCAGCTCCGGGACTAGCTCTTACAATGAGCAGTTCTTC.

The chain couples TRBV6-1 to TRBJ1-1, with no clear D. The germline CDR1 and CDR2 sequences are MNHNS and SASEGT. The CDR3 is 11 amino acids. V lost 1 base and J 11 bases, leaving 8 bases between the germline ends. The CDR3 nucleotides are TGTGCCAGCAGTGAAGTGGGGAGGGCTTTCTTT. It codes for CASSEVGRAFF.